A single sample gave rise to the 4 T cell receptor beta chains below, sequenced in a study of T cell responses to AZD1222 COVID-19 vaccine listed by TCRdb under 2021. Interpreted using the paper, the time point label stands for: about 28 days (+/-7) after the second vaccine dose. The library was built by means of the immunoSEQ multiplex PCR assay. TCRdb limited this immuneACCESS table to in-frame rearrangements with V and J called. A share of clones is missing; checked studies link under half to unresolved V genes, and the rest is unexplained. In all, the sample holds over 120,000 clones, and about nine tenths of those were seen once. Roughly 1.7% of the sample belongs to the ten largest clones. The sequencing used peripheral blood, collected 28 days after the second AZD1222 dose. The receptors derive from an adult who received the AZD1222 COVID-19 vaccine.

The V and J genes are TRBV21-1 and TRBJ2-1; the D call TRBD2 from the table was never checked on the DNA. TRBV21-1 is noted as a pseudogene. CDR3 length: 14 residues. The DNA for the CDR3 is TGTGCCAGCAGCAAAACGGGTCCGTCCGATGAGCAGTTCTTC. It is translated as CASSKTGPSDEQFF.

The chain links TRBV6-4 to TRBJ2-5, with D hard to call. Germline CDR1 is MRHNA and CDR2 is SNTAGT. The V gene lost 4 bases and the J gene lost 0 bases, with 6 bases spanning the gap. This CDR3 region has 13 residues. The CDR3 protein is CASSVSDQETQYF. The CDR3 region has the DNA TGTGCCAGCAGTGTGTCGGACCAAGAGACCCAGTACTTC.

This chain links TRBV19 with TRBJ1-1; a possible D gene is TRBD1 (5 bases). The CDR3 is 17 amino acids. Germline values: CDR1 LNHDA, CDR2 SQIVND (reference sequence). V was cut by 1 base and J by 1 base, with 16 bases left in between. Here the CDR3 DNA reads TGTGCCAGTAGTATAGGAACCCCTCCAGACAGGAACACTGAAGCTTTCTTT. Its translation is CASSIGTPPDRNTEAFF.

The chain employs TRBV19 and TRBJ1-5; no clear D. V lost 0 bases and J 1 base, leaving 13 bases between the germline ends. Germline V gives CDR1 LNHDA, CDR2 SQIVND (reference sequence). The CDR3 covers 17 residues. The CDR3 region is CASSIEGLSVSNQPQHF. Written as DNA, the CDR3 is TGTGCCAGTAGTATAGAGGGTCTGTCGGTGAGCAATCAGCCCCAGCATTTT. The full variable domain, in which reference TRBV19 and TRBJ1-5 provide the parts outside the CDR3, is DGGITQSPKYLFRKEGQNVTLSCEQNLNHDAMYWYRQDPGQGLRLIYYSQIVNDFQKGDIAEGYSVSREKKESFPLTVTSAQKNPTAFYLCASSIEGLSVSNQPQHFGDGTRLSIL.